Listed here are 27 T cell receptor beta chains from one sample, sequenced in a study of shared clonotypes between healthy human individuals. The assay was immunoSEQ multiplex PCR, and TCRdb's table has in-frame clones only and misses some. The sample lists about 490,000 clones, about 82% occurring once. Sequencing was done on a sample of PBMCs. These receptors all stem from a middle-aged woman in good health. Some clones in this sample may be carry-over from other donors' samples.

Regarding this clone: This same CDR3 is encoded by further DNA sequences in the sample. V usage is TRBV6-5 and J usage is TRBJ1-5, with a possible D match to TRBD1 (5 bases). The V gene's germline CDR1 is MNHEY and CDR2 SVGAGI. There are 13 residues in the CDR3. Trimming took 5 bases from V and 4 from J, leaving 9 bases between them. CDR3 protein: CASSNDRNQPQHF. The CDR3 region has the DNA TGTGCCAGCAGTAACGACAGAAATCAGCCCCAGCATTTT.

This rearrangement joins TRBV2 to TRBJ1-4; TRBD1 is a possible D gene (5 bases). The germline gives CDR1 SNHLY, CDR2 FYNNEI. The CDR3 totals 15 residues. Deletions cut 3 bases from V and 3 bases from J, with 11 bases between. The CDR3 nucleotides read TGTGCCAGCAGTGACGTCGGGACCTCTAATGAAAAACTGTTTTTT. Amino acid sequence: CASSDVGTSNEKLFF.

V gene TRBV7-2 combines with J gene TRBJ2-5; no reliable D call. Looked up from germline, CDR1 is SGHTA and CDR2 is FQGNSA. This CDR3 region has 12 residues. The V end was cut by 3 bases, the J end by 6 bases, with 8 bases between. The CDR3 nucleotides are TGTGCCAGCAGCTTTTCATTCCAGACCCAGTACTTC. It is translated as CASSFSFQTQYF.

Here the CDR3 reads CATSPDSGLYTEAFF. The CDR3 DNA reads as TGTGCCACCTCCCCCGACTCAGGGCTTTACACTGAAGCTTTCTTT. This rearrangement joins TRBV5-4 to TRBJ1-1, with TRBD1 as a possible D gene (5 bases). The germline gives CDR1 SGHNT, CDR2 YYREEE (reference sequence). The CDR3 runs to 15 residues. V lost 9 bases to trimming and J lost 3 bases, with 21 bases between them.

A single count supports this clone. The V and J genes are TRBV30 and TRBJ2-2; 11 bases map to TRBD1. J lost 7 bases, V lost 7 bases, and 8 bases had no gene match. This CDR3 is built from 14 residues. Germline V gene lookup returns CDR1 GTSNPN and CDR2 SVGIG (reference sequence). The CDR3 DNA is TGTGCCTCAACGAGGACAGGGGGCGTCGGGGAGCTGTTTTTT. It encodes CASTRTGGVGELFF.

The J gene is TRBJ2-1, the V gene TRBV6-1, with 11 bases identical to TRBD2. This CDR3 spans 18 amino acids. The trim removed 3 bases at V and 4 bases at J, leaving 11 bases unmatched. The germline V gene has CDR1 MNHNS and CDR2 SASEGT. The chain's CDR3 is CASSDRSLAGVGYNEQFF. CDR3 DNA: TGTGCCAGCAGTGATCGATCACTAGCGGGAGTCGGATACAATGAGCAGTTCTTC.

The J gene is TRBJ2-7, the V gene TRBV28; the D gene could be TRBD1 or TRBD2 (5 bases each). V was cut by 6 bases and J by 3 bases, with 12 bases left in between. This CDR3 is built from 13 residues. Germline V gives CDR1 MDHEN, CDR2 SYDVKM. In DNA form, the CDR3 reads TGTGCCAGCAGAACGGGACGGCTCTACGAGCAGTACTTC. Translated: CASRTGRLYEQYF.

The chain uses TRBV7-3 and TRBJ2-7, with D tentatively TRBD2 (6 bases). V lost 2 bases to trimming and J lost 6 bases, with 17 bases between them. Per the germline V gene, CDR1 is SGHTA and CDR2 is FQGTGA. This CDR3 is 15 amino acids long. The chain's CDR3 is CASSLGAGRTAEQYF. The CDR3 region has the DNA TGTGCCAGCAGCTTAGGGGCGGGACGAACGGCCGAGCAGTACTTC.

This clone was recorded at least ten times. Other DNA sequences in the sample encode the same CDR3. The genes are TRBV28 and TRBJ1-1, with D maybe TRBD1 (5 bases). Germline V gives CDR1 MDHEN, CDR2 SYDVKM. The ends were cut back, 5 bases at V and 10 bases at J, with 11 bases in the middle. The CDR3 has 11 amino acids. The chain's CDR3 is CASSAGIGAFF. The CDR3 DNA sequence: TGTGCCAGCAGTGCAGGGATTGGAGCTTTCTTT.

V usage is TRBV29-1 and J usage is TRBJ2-7, with 7 nucleotides matching TRBD2. Germline V gene data show CDR1 as SQVTM and CDR2 as ANQGSEA. V gave up 4 bases and J gave up 4 bases; unmatched junction bases: 4. The CDR3 covers 12 residues. CDR3 sequence reads: CSVVPAGYEQYF. For the CDR3, the DNA is TGCAGCGTTGTACCAGCGGGGTACGAGCAGTACTTC.

This sequence joins TRBV6-1 and TRBJ2-7, with unresolved D. CDR3 length: 11 residues. The V and J ends lost 4 bases and 3 bases respectively, with 4 bases between them. Germline lookup yields CDR1 MNHNS and CDR2 SASEGT. The CDR3: CASSVNYEQYF. CDR3 DNA sequence: TGTGCCAGCAGTGTTAACTACGAGCAGTACTTC.

The J gene is TRBJ1-5, the V gene TRBV28, with unresolved D. The CDR3 is 15 residues long. V gave up 1 base and J gave up 0 bases, with 7 bases separating them. Germline V gene data show CDR1 as MDHEN and CDR2 as SYDVKM. The CDR3 loop is CASSLFSISNQPQHF. The CDR3 bases are TGTGCCAGCAGTTTATTTTCCATTAGCAATCAGCCCCAGCATTTT.

Concerning this clone itself: A single base separates this from a much larger clone, so it may be a read error. The chain combines TRBV30 with TRBJ2-1; D gene uncertain. The CDR3 covers 11 residues. Germline V CDR1 and CDR2: GTSNPN, SVGIG (reference sequence). Trimming cost V 1 base and J 6 bases, with 4 bases left between them. Here the CDR3 DNA reads TGTGCCTGGAGTGCCCCCAATGAGCAGTTCTTC. Protein: CAWSAPNEQFF.

Worth noting for this clone: A much bigger clone sits one base away, suggesting this may be a read error. The V call is TRBV28, the J call TRBJ1-5; D uncertain. The CDR3 has 15 residues. From germline, CDR1 is MDHEN and CDR2 SYDVKM. The CDR3 loop reads CAGSFVSFAGKPQHF. In DNA form, the CDR3 reads TGTGCCGGCAGTTTCGTGTCCTTCGCTGGGAAGCCCCAGCATTTT.

The genes are TRBV5-1 and TRBJ2-7, with 8 bases that match TRBD2. CDR3 length equals 16 residues. V lost 2 bases and J lost 2; bases outside the gene matches: 9. CDR1 and CDR2 (germline): SGHRS, YFSETQ. The CDR3 DNA reads as TGCGCCAGCAGCTTCCAGTCTACTAGCGGAGCCTACGAGCAGTACTTC. Residues: CASSFQSTSGAYEQYF. Supplemented by reference TRBV5-1 and TRBJ2-7, the full variable domain reads KAGVTQTPRYLIKTRGQQVTLSCSPISGHRSVSWYQQTPGQGLQFLFEYFSETQRNKGNFPGRFSGRQFSNSRSEMNVSTLELGDSALYLCASSFQSTSGAYEQYFGPGTRLTVT.

At least ten counts were recorded for this clone. The chain recombines TRBV7-2 with TRBJ2-7, with 9 nucleotides matching TRBD2. CDR3 size: 17 residues. The V and J ends lost 1 base and 3 bases, in that order; junction bases with no gene match: 10. The germline V gene has CDR1 SGHTA and CDR2 FQGNSA. CDR3 coding DNA: TGTGCCAGCAGCTTAGGGGGGAGGGAGCGGGAGGTCTACGAGCAGTACTTC. It specifies CASSLGGREREVYEQYF.

V usage is TRBV2 and J usage is TRBJ2-7; possibly TRBD1 for D (5 bases). Germline V gene sequence: CDR1 SNHLY, CDR2 FYNNEI. V lost 0 bases and J lost 6, with 15 bases in between. CDR3 size: 15 residues. The CDR3 bases are TGTGCCAGCAGTGAAGCTCGCCAGGGTTGGACCGAGCAGTACTTC. Its translation is CASSEARQGWTEQYF. The variable domain in full, completed from reference TRBV2 and TRBJ2-7, reads EPEVTQTPSHQVTQMGQEVILRCVPISNHLYFYWYRQILGQKVEFLVSFYNNEISEKSEIFDDQFSVERPDGSNFTLKIRSTKLEDSAMYFCASSEARQGWTEQYFGPGTRLTVT.

Many counts were recorded for this clone. This CDR3 is also generated by other DNA sequences in the sample. The rearrangement uses TRBV30 and TRBJ2-5; D might be TRBD1 or TRBD2, each matching 5 bases. V was shortened by 5 bases and J by 4 bases, with 23 bases between the two germline ends. The CDR3 has 16 amino acids. The germline V gene has CDR1 GTSNPN and CDR2 SVGIG (reference sequence). The CDR3 is CAWALDGGAIGETQYF. For the CDR3, the DNA is TGTGCCTGGGCTCTTGATGGGGGAGCTATTGGAGAGACCCAGTACTTC. Combining the CDR3 with reference TRBV30 and TRBJ2-5 gives the whole variable domain SQTIHQWPATLVQPVGSPLSLECTVEGTSNPNLYWYRQAAGRGLQLLFYSVGIGQISSEVPQNLSASRPQDRQFILSSKKLLLSDSGFYLCAWALDGGAIGETQYFGPGTRLLVL.

This clone showed up just once. The rearrangement joins TRBV7-2 to TRBJ2-7; 11 bases line up with TRBD1. J lost 5 bases, V lost 5 bases, and 11 bases had no gene match. There are 16 residues in the CDR3. Germline V gene data show CDR1 as SGHTA and CDR2 as FQGNSA. CDR3 nucleotide sequence: TGTGCCAGCAGCCCATACCACCGGACAGGGGGCCACGAGCAGTACTTC. This gives the protein CASSPYHRTGGHEQYF.

The chain couples TRBV2 to TRBJ1-2, with D perhaps matching TRBD1 (5 bases). Germline assignment: CDR1 SNHLY and CDR2 FYNNEI. The CDR3 length is 18 residues. V was cut by 3 bases and J by 1 base, with 21 bases left in between. CDR3 residues: CASSDGDGYTGRNYGYTF. CDR3 sequence (DNA): TGTGCCAGCAGTGACGGGGATGGGTATACAGGCCGTAACTATGGCTACACCTTC.

The sample holds a few counts of this clone. The chain links TRBV2 to TRBJ2-7; 8 positions match TRBD2. Germline-derived CDR1 and CDR2 are SNHLY and FYNNEI. The junction had 8 bases not matched to a gene; V was cut back by 7 bases and J by 3 bases. The CDR3 has 14 amino acids. The CDR3 region is CASTLGLGVYEQYF. In DNA, the CDR3 is TGTGCCAGCACCTTGGGACTAGGAGTCTACGAGCAGTACTTC. The full variable domain, in which reference TRBV2 and TRBJ2-7 provide the parts outside the CDR3, is EPEVTQTPSHQVTQMGQEVILRCVPISNHLYFYWYRQILGQKVEFLVSFYNNEISEKSEIFDDQFSVERPDGSNFTLKIRSTKLEDSAMYFCASTLGLGVYEQYFGPGTRLTVT.

With regard to this clone: Other DNA sequences from this sample encode an identical CDR3 as well. V usage is TRBV5-1 and J usage is TRBJ2-5; 11 positions match TRBD2. The junction had 0 bases not matched to a gene; V was cut back by 4 bases and J by 4 bases. Germline loops: CDR1 SGHRS, CDR2 YFSETQ. There are 13 residues in the CDR3. CDR3 amino acids: CASSTSGRETQYF. The DNA for the CDR3 is TGCGCCAGCAGCACTAGCGGGAGAGAGACCCAGTACTTC.

The rearrangement joins TRBV7-9 to TRBJ1-2; the match to TRBD1 covers 7 bases. This CDR3 is built from 14 residues. Losses at the gene ends were 4 bases for V and 6 bases for J; bases not matched to a gene: 8. Germline V gives CDR1 SEHNR, CDR2 FQNEAQ (reference sequence). CDR3 region: CASSWQTGDDGYTF. CDR3 nucleotide sequence: TGTGCCAGCAGCTGGCAAACAGGGGACGATGGCTACACCTTC.

This chain uses TRBV5-1 with TRBJ2-1, with D hard to call. Trimming cost V 1 base and J 1 base, with 6 bases left between them. Germline V CDR1 and CDR2: SGHRS, YFSETQ. The CDR3 loop spans 14 amino acids. CDR3 protein: CASSLPSSYNEQFF. The CDR3 coding sequence is TGCGCCAGCAGCTTGCCCTCGTCCTACAATGAGCAGTTCTTC.

This sequence joins TRBV28 and TRBJ2-7, with D tentatively TRBD1 (6 bases). CDR1 MDHEN and CDR2 SYDVKM come from the germline V gene. With 5 bases removed from V and 7 bases from J, the gap between germline ends came to 15 bases. The CDR3 spans 13 residues. Here the CDR3 reads CASSISRGGEQYF. Here the CDR3 DNA reads TGTGCCAGCAGTATCAGCAGGGGTGGGGAGCAGTACTTC.

The chain combines TRBV7-2 with TRBJ2-7; 8 positions match TRBD2. Germline V gives CDR1 SGHTA, CDR2 FQGNSA. This CDR3 is 14 amino acids long. Unmatched junction bases numbered 5, after V lost 5 bases and J lost 2 bases. Here the CDR3 DNA reads TGTGCCAGCAGCGGTAGCGGGAATACCTACGAGCAGTACTTC. Its translation is CASSGSGNTYEQYF.

About this clone itself: This could be a read error, since a much larger clone is one nucleotide away. Additional DNA sequences in this sample encode the identical CDR3. This chain connects TRBV20-1 to TRBJ2-7; no clear D gene. The CDR3 has 11 amino acids. The V gene lost 3 bases and the J gene lost 3 bases, with 6 bases spanning the gap. Germline CDR1 reads DFQATT; CDR2 reads SNEGSKA (reference sequence). CDR3 nucleotide sequence: TGCAGTGCTAGGGAATACTACGAGCAGTACTTC. It yields the protein CSAREYYEQYF.